Below, 26 T cell receptor beta chains from the same sample are listed, as sequenced in a study of T cells in localized non-small cell lung cancer (dated by TCRdb to about 2020). The library was produced with the immunoSEQ multiplex PCR assay. Drawn from immuneACCESS, this table holds only the in-frame rearrangements with V and J called that TCRdb kept. Clones are partly lost; checked studies trace under half to an unresolved V gene and leave the rest unexplained. This sample is represented by more than 2,000 clones; under 30% of them were singletons. Roughly 5.2% of the sample lies in the top ten. Sequenced here: lung tumor tissue, sampled before any cancer treatment. These receptors were obtained from a woman aged 35 to 75 with stage I lung adenocarcinoma.

This clone was observed a few times. V and J are TRBV19 and TRBJ2-3; 8 nucleotides align to TRBD2. Germline trimming cut 4 bases from V and 5 bases from J; bases unmatched to any gene: 8. This CDR3 has 15 residues. Looked up from germline, CDR1 is LNHDA and CDR2 is SQIVND (reference sequence). In DNA, the CDR3 is TGTGCCAGTAGTACCCGACTAGCGCGGAAAGATACGCAGTATTTT. This encodes CASSTRLARKDTQYF.

This clone was counted only a few times. V usage is TRBV28 and J usage is TRBJ2-1; 8 nucleotides agree with TRBD2. The V segment lost 7 bases and the J segment 5 bases; nucleotides outside the gene matches: 10. CDR1 and CDR2 from the germline V gene are MDHEN and SYDVKM. This CDR3 has 15 residues. The CDR3 sequence is CASIYSSGRDNEQFF. The CDR3, as DNA: TGTGCCAGCATCTATTCTAGCGGGCGGGACAATGAGCAGTTCTTC.

In its sample, this clone is medium-sized. The chain is built from TRBV11-3 and TRBJ1-2, with 9 bases that match TRBD1. The CDR3 loop spans 14 amino acids. The V gene end was trimmed by 5 bases and the J gene end by 7 bases; junction bases not matched to a gene: 8. Germline CDR1 reads SGHNT; CDR2 reads YENEEA. The CDR3 coding sequence is TGTGCCAGCAGCCCCCCGACAGGGGGTCTTGGCTACACCTTC. Protein sequence: CASSPPTGGLGYTF.

The V call is TRBV28, the J call TRBJ2-7; 7 bases are shared with TRBD1. Looked up from germline, CDR1 is MDHEN and CDR2 is SYDVKM. J gave up 1 base and V 6 bases, and 9 bases lay outside the gene matches. The CDR3 sequence is 15 residues long. CDR3 sequence (DNA): TGTGCCAGCAGAATCCTTGGACAGGAGTCCTACGAGCAGTACTTC. Translating gives CASRILGQESYEQYF.

The gene calls are TRBV19 and TRBJ1-4; unclear D gene. V dropped 3 bases and J dropped 7 bases, with 15 bases sitting between them. The CDR3 loop spans 15 amino acids. Germline V gene data show CDR1 as LNHDA and CDR2 as SQIVND (reference sequence). DNA of the CDR3: TGTGCCAGTAGTATCGACGGGAGGCGGGGTGAAAAACTGTTTTTT. This gives the protein CASSIDGRRGEKLFF.

This sequence joins TRBV5-1 and TRBJ1-1; no reliable D call. Germline CDR1 reads SGHRS; CDR2 reads YFSETQ. Trimming removed 4 bases from V and 3 bases from J, with 13 bases in between. The CDR3 spans 14 residues. Here the CDR3 DNA reads TGCGCCAGCAGCCCAGGAGGGTACCACACTGAAGCTTTCTTT. It translates to CASSPGGYHTEAFF.

V usage is TRBV6-8 and J usage is TRBJ2-3; the D gene is possibly TRBD1 (5 bases). The germline gives CDR1 MNHGY, CDR2 SAAAGT. The CDR3 runs 16 residues. With 5 bases removed from V and 0 bases from J, the gap between germline ends came to 15 bases. This CDR3 is CASSTGLNPSTDTQYF. The CDR3 nucleotides read TGTGCCAGCAGTACAGGTTTAAACCCTAGCACAGATACGCAGTATTTT.

The chain recombines TRBV11-3 with TRBJ2-3; D perhaps matches TRBD2 (5 bases). The germline V and J ends were trimmed by 5 bases and 4 bases, with 22 bases remaining between them. This CDR3 contains 17 residues. CDR1 is SGHNT, CDR2 YENEEA, per germline. CDR3 amino acids: CASSPLSSKPFADTQYF. In DNA, the CDR3 is TGTGCCAGCAGCCCCCTCTCTAGCAAGCCTTTCGCAGATACGCAGTATTTT.

A few counts support this clone. For the CDR3, the DNA is TGTGCCAGCACCCAAAGAGGTGGTCAGGGAGTCACCGGGGAGCTGTTTTTT. This gives the protein CASTQRGGQGVTGELFF. J is TRBJ2-2 and V is TRBV6-8; D tentatively reads TRBD1 or TRBD2 (5 bases each). CDR3 length: 17 amino acids. Germline V gene data show CDR1 as MNHGY and CDR2 as SAAAGT. The V end lost 7 bases, the J end lost 4 bases, and 22 bases lay between the germline ends.

The chain couples TRBV28 to TRBJ1-5; the match to TRBD1 covers 7 bases. CDR1 MDHEN and CDR2 SYDVKM come from the germline V gene. The CDR3 contains 14 residues. Trimming cost V 6 bases and J 5 bases; bases outside gene matches: 7. The CDR3 loop is CASRNDREDQPQHF. CDR3 nucleotide sequence: TGTGCCAGCAGGAACGACAGGGAGGATCAGCCCCAGCATTTT.

The rearrangement joins TRBV9 to TRBJ1-4; no firm D call. Deletions cut 10 bases from V and 5 bases from J, with 12 bases between. CDR1 and CDR2 from the germline V gene are SGDLS and YYNGEE. CDR3 size: 12 residues. Here the CDR3 reads CASSGYNEKLFF. The DNA of the CDR3 is TGTGCCTCCTCCGGCTACAATGAAAAACTGTTTTTT.

The table lists this clone with a few counts. V gene TRBV6-8 combines with J gene TRBJ2-7, with 7 bases fitting TRBD2. J was trimmed by 5 bases and V by 8 bases; bases with no gene match: 15. Per the germline V gene, CDR1 is MNHGY and CDR2 is SAAAGT. The CDR3 loop spans 15 amino acids. The CDR3 DNA reads as TGTGCCAGCCGGGGTGCGGCGGGAGCTGAGCACGAGCAGTACTTC. Translated: CASRGAAGAEHEQYF.

The V and J genes are TRBV19 and TRBJ1-2; D ambiguous. The ends were cut back, 8 bases at V and 2 bases at J, with 15 bases in the middle. This CDR3 has 14 residues. CDR1 is LNHDA, CDR2 SQIVND, per germline (reference sequence). The CDR3 DNA is TGTGCCAGTTCAAGGACGCCTCCCAACTATGGCTACACCTTC. Translation: CASSRTPPNYGYTF.

The chain employs TRBV28 and TRBJ1-5, with a tentative D call TRBD1 (6 bases). The CDR3 contains 17 residues. Germline assignment: CDR1 MDHEN and CDR2 SYDVKM. Trimming cost V 2 bases and J 0 bases, with 14 bases left between them. The CDR3 loop is CASSLPSGTYSNQPQHF. The CDR3 DNA reads TGTGCCAGCAGTTTACCTTCCGGGACATATAGCAATCAGCCCCAGCATTTT.

The rearrangement links TRBV11-3 to TRBJ2-7; the match to TRBD2 covers 11 bases. The V gene end was trimmed by 4 bases and the J gene end by 0 bases; junction bases not matched to a gene: 5. This CDR3 is built from 16 residues. From germline, CDR1 is SGHNT and CDR2 YENEEA. The DNA for the CDR3 is TGTGCCAGCAGCTCGGGACTAGCGGCTTACTCCTACGAGCAGTACTTC. This gives the protein CASSSGLAAYSYEQYF.

This clone is judged medium-sized (0.01 to 0.1%). This rearrangement joins TRBV11-3 to TRBJ2-7; 8 nucleotides align to TRBD2. This CDR3 spans 18 amino acids. V dropped 6 bases and J dropped 3; count of bases not matched to a gene: 19. Per germline, CDR1 SGHNT and CDR2 YENEEA. The CDR3 region is CASRTSPLRGRTDYEQYF. As DNA, the CDR3 is TGTGCCAGCAGAACTAGCCCCCTCCGCGGGAGGACCGACTACGAGCAGTACTTC.

The chain carries TRBV11-3 and TRBJ2-5; D possibly corresponds to TRBD2 (6 bases). The CDR3 is made up of 14 amino acids. With 5 bases removed from V and 0 bases from J, the gap between germline ends came to 10 bases. Germline V gene data show CDR1 as SGHNT and CDR2 as YENEEA. The CDR3 bases are TGTGCCAGCAGCCCTCGGGAGTACCAAGAGACCCAGTACTTC. It is translated as CASSPREYQETQYF.

Sample share makes this clone large (0.1 to 1%). The same CDR3 also results from other DNA sequences found in this sample. V is TRBV6-8 and J is TRBJ2-7; D ambiguous. Trimming shortened V by 0 bases and J by 3 bases, and 6 bases separated the two germline ends. The CDR3 contains 13 residues. Germline assignment: CDR1 MNHGY and CDR2 SAAAGT. For the CDR3, the DNA is TGTGCCAGCAGTTACTCCCGAGGCTACGAGCAGTACTTC. Encoded protein: CASSYSRGYEQYF.

This clone has only a few counts. The chain recombines TRBV30 with TRBJ2-7, with 8 bases matching TRBD2. This CDR3 is 14 amino acids long. With 5 bases clipped from V and 3 bases from J, the junction kept 9 bases outside the gene matches. Looked up from germline, CDR1 is GTSNPN and CDR2 is SVGIG (reference sequence). CDR3 DNA: TGTGCCTGGGAGGGATCAGCGGGAGACTACGAGCAGTACTTC. Amino acid sequence: CAWEGSAGDYEQYF.

This clone came up a few times. The chain has TRBV19 and TRBJ2-7, with 8 bases matching TRBD2. In germline, CDR1 is LNHDA, CDR2 SQIVND (reference sequence). CDR3 size: 14 residues. V shed 4 bases and J 4 bases; nucleotides not matched to a gene: 6. In DNA, the CDR3 is TGTGCCAGTAGTACCGGGACTAGAGGGTACGAGCAGTACTTC. Translating gives CASSTGTRGYEQYF.

The chain carries TRBV11-3 and TRBJ2-6, with 7 bases matching TRBD1. From germline, CDR1 is SGHNT and CDR2 YENEEA. The CDR3 extends over 18 amino acids. The ends lost 2 bases at V and 0 bases at J; junction bases unmatched: 7. The CDR3 nucleotides are TGTGCCAGCAGCTTACTGACAGGGCCCCACTCTGGGGCCAACGTCCTGACTTTC. Translated, it gives CASSLLTGPHSGANVLTF.

The chain has TRBV9 and TRBJ1-1; D is uncertain. Germline CDR1 is SGDLS and CDR2 is YYNGEE. CDR3 length: 13 amino acids. V lost 2 bases and J 5 bases, leaving 10 bases between the germline ends. CDR3 nucleotides: TGTGCCAGCAGCGTCGCCCTGGAGACTGAAGCTTTCTTT. Protein product: CASSVALETEAFF.

This clone was counted a few times. The rearrangement joins TRBV1 to TRBJ2-1; the table's D call, TRBD2, was not checked against the DNA. TRBV1 is a listed pseudogene. The length of the CDR3 is 19 residues. CDR3 nucleotide sequence: TGCACCAGCAGCCAATCCCCTTGGCGGCCCCGGGGGGGCTACAATGAGCAGTTCTTC. Residues: CTSSQSPWRPRGGYNEQFF.

This chain uses TRBV19 with TRBJ1-5; TRBD1 aligns across 7 bases. The CDR3 consists of 15 residues. CDR1 and CDR2 (germline): LNHDA, SQIVND (reference sequence). After removal of 4 bases from V and 1 base from J, the junction contained 4 bases not matched to a gene. CDR3 amino acids: CASSTQTGSNQPQHF. The CDR3 DNA reads TGTGCCAGTAGTACCCAGACAGGGAGCAATCAGCCCCAGCATTTT.

This sequence joins TRBV18 and TRBJ2-2; 9 bases are a match to TRBD1. The CDR3 runs 14 residues. From germline, CDR1 is KGHSH and CDR2 LQKENI. The trim removed 10 bases at V and 4 bases at J, leaving 7 bases unmatched. CDR3 region: CATPGTGITGELFF. The CDR3 bases are TGTGCCACCCCAGGGACAGGGATCACCGGGGAGCTGTTTTTT.

This clone was counted a few times. J is TRBJ1-2 and V is TRBV28; no clear D gene. V was pared by 1 base and J by 4 bases, with 7 bases between. Germline assignment: CDR1 MDHEN and CDR2 SYDVKM. This CDR3 contains 13 residues. For the CDR3, the DNA is TGTGCCAGCAGTTTATCTGAGGGCTATGGCTACACCTTC. It encodes CASSLSEGYGYTF.